This entry describes one T cell receptor beta chain. Its antigen is undetermined. Researchers built TCR beta libraries using quantitative 5'-RACE with molecular barcodes. MiXCR, run by TCRdb on the 5' RACE reads, gives a single entry per CDR3 protein. The data hold around 150,000 distinct CDR3 sequences, with 30% to 40% observed a single time. This entry comes from a study of CD8 T cells in ankylosing spondylitis. Findings and limits, study-wide: Within ankylosing spondylitis blood, a TCR beta motif made up of roughly eight highly homologous variants appeared to be characteristic. According to the report, clones linked to the disease were significantly enriched in matched synovial fluid samples taken from ankylosing spondylitis patients.

This CDR3 comprises 14 residues. Germline trimming cut 0 bases from V and 6 bases from J; bases unmatched to any gene: 6. The germline CDR1 and CDR2 sequences are SGHRS and YFSETQ. The source is a male donor with ankylosing spondylitis. The chain recombines TRBV5-1 with TRBJ2-7; 7 nucleotides match TRBD1. Sequencing input: synovial fluid, either unsorted or a sorted T cell fraction (not recorded which). CDR3 nucleotide sequence: TGCGCCAGCAGCTTGGCCCACCGGGACAGCGAGCAGTACTTC. This encodes CASSLAHRDSEQYF.